Each of the 16 T cell receptor beta chains below was sequenced from the same sample in a study of tumor-infiltrating lymphocytes in primary liver carcinoma. cDNA specific to TCR beta was made from 450 to 500 ng of total RNA, with a constant-region primer employed for priming. ARM-PCR was slightly modified, and three nested multiplex PCR rounds with it gave rise to the TCR beta libraries. The opening two PCR rounds, ten to eleven cycles each, paired TRBV1-TRBV30 forward primers with a C-beta reverse primer. TCRdb re-derived calls from the multiplex PCR reads in MiXCR, one entry per CDR3 protein. The table has approximately 190,000 distinct CDR3 sequences, 85% seen once. Co-extracted RNA and DNA came from approximately 20-30 mg of unsorted bulk tissue. The specimen was tumor tissue from primary liver carcinoma. These TCRs come from a man aged 40-49 years with primary liver carcinoma and hepatitis B virus infection.

Comment on this clonotype: The junction differs from germline at one of its ends, possibly a read error. The V call is TRBV6-1, the J call TRBJ2-3, with D perhaps matching TRBD1 (6 bases). Germline CDR1 MNHNS, CDR2 SASEGT. This CDR3 spans 15 amino acids. The CDR3 region has the DNA TGTGCCAGCAGTGAAGACGACAGGAGATGGGATATGCAGTATTTT. Translating it yields CASSEDDRRWDMQYF.

Note on this clonotype: The junction differs from germline at one of its ends, possibly a read error. The CDR3 sequence: CTSSEGGGGSNQPQHF. The CDR3 DNA sequence: TGTACCAGCAGTGAAGGAGGGGGCGGGAGCAATCAGCCCCAGCATTTT. The chain has TRBV6-1 and TRBJ1-5, with TRBD1 matching 7 bases. Per the germline V gene, CDR1 is MNHNS and CDR2 is SASEGT. The CDR3 contains 16 residues.

To note about this clonotype: The CDR3 ends on some other residue instead of the conserved phenylalanine or tryptophan, so this is likely a read error. This sequence joins TRBV11-3 and TRBJ1-5; TRBD1 might be the D (5 bases). The CDR3 covers 15 residues. V was cut by 0 bases and J by 7 bases, with 13 bases left in between. Germline-derived CDR1 and CDR2 are SGHNT and YENEEA. The CDR3 DNA reads as TGTGCCAGCAGCTTAGATCTGGGGGTGTCACAGCCCCAGCATTCT. Its protein product is CASSLDLGVSQPQHS.

This sequence joins TRBV4-2 and TRBJ2-3, with D perhaps TRBD2 (6 bases). This CDR3 has 16 amino acids. CDR1 and CDR2 (germline): LGHNA, YNFKEQ. Trimming left V 3 bases short and J 7 bases short, with 20 bases between. The CDR3 nucleotides are TGTGCCAGCAGCCAGGACGGTATCGGGAGATCATATACGCAGTATTTT. This encodes CASSQDGIGRSYTQYF.

As concerns this clonotype: The junction shows a germline mismatch at one end, possibly a read error. The genes are TRBV11-3 and TRBJ1-1; unclear D gene. Per germline, CDR1 SGHNT and CDR2 YENEEA. The CDR3 totals 13 residues. CDR3 nucleotide sequence: TGTGCCCGCACCTTAGCAGTTAACACTGAAGCTTTCTTC. This codes for CARTLAVNTEAFF.

V and J are TRBV19 and TRBJ2-2; perhaps TRBD2 as D (6 bases). Trimming removed 10 bases at V and 3 bases at J, with 18 bases between. Germline CDR1 LNHDA, CDR2 SQIVND (reference sequence). The CDR3 contains 15 residues. This chain's CDR3 is CANSAPGTHTGELFF. DNA for the CDR3: TGTGCCAATAGCGCACCCGGGACTCACACCGGGGAGCTGTTTTTT.

Details on this clonotype: Relative to the germline gene, one junction end is altered; a read error may explain this. The genes are TRBV11-1 and TRBJ2-3; D is undetermined. CDR1 is SGHAT and CDR2 is FQDESV in the germline V gene (reference sequence). The CDR3 length is 19 residues. DNA for the CDR3: TGTGCCAGCAGCTCTAAGGGAAGCTCTGTTGGAGCCCGCACAAATACGCAGTATTTT. This encodes CASSSKGSSVGARTNTQYF.

The sample holds a few counts of this clonotype. This could be a read error, since a much larger clone is one nucleotide away. The CDR3 here is CASIATLNTEAFF. Here the CDR3 DNA reads TGTGCCAGCATCGCAACCTTGAACACTGAAGCTTTCTTT. V and J are TRBV7-9 and TRBJ1-1; D is unclear. CDR1 and CDR2 from the germline V gene are SEHNR and FQNEAQ (reference sequence). CDR3 length: 13 residues. Trimming stripped 7 bases from V and 0 bases from J, with 9 bases between.

The chain employs TRBV12-3 or TRBV12-4 and TRBJ2-7; D may be TRBD2 (6 bases). This CDR3 contains 18 residues. Here the CDR3 DNA reads TGTGTCAACAGTCCCCTGGGGTCGGCGGGATTGGGCTCCTACGAGCAGTACTTC. Translation gives CVNSPLGSAGLGSYEQYF.

As to this clonotype: The junction shows a germline mismatch at one end, possibly a read error. This chain links TRBV12-3 or TRBV12-4 with TRBJ1-2; D perhaps matches TRBD1 (5 bases). CDR3 length: 15 residues. Here the CDR3 reads CTSSFTGDPNCGYTF. CDR3 coding DNA: TGTACCAGCAGTTTCACCGGGGACCCTAACTGTGGCTACACCTTC.

This clonotype appeared a single time. The rearrangement uses TRBV10-3 and TRBJ2-1; TRBD2 matches at 7 bases. Germline trimming cut 2 bases from V and 11 bases from J; bases unmatched to any gene: 24. The germline gives CDR1 ENHRY, CDR2 SYGVKD. The length of the CDR3 is 19 residues. DNA of the CDR3: TGTGCCATCAGTGAGCCTGTGACAGTCGGGGCGGGAGACTTGAATAAGCAGTTCTTC. Its protein is CAISEPVTVGAGDLNKQFF.

The chain's CDR3 is CTNSWGGRTEAFF. CDR3 DNA sequence: TGTACCAACAGTTGGGGAGGTCGCACTGAAGCTTTCTTT. J is TRBJ1-1 and V is TRBV12-3 or TRBV12-4; D gene ambiguous. This CDR3 is built from 13 residues.

The rearrangement joins TRBV10-2 to TRBJ2-5; 8 nucleotides line up with TRBD2. The CDR3 totals 16 residues. Germline lookup yields CDR1 WSHSY and CDR2 SAAADI. CDR3: CANSEDGAGDWETQYF. CDR3 nucleotides: TGCGCTAACAGTGAGGATGGAGCGGGAGACTGGGAGACCCAGTACTTC.

In the case of this clonotype: The CDR3 ends on some other residue instead of the conserved phenylalanine or tryptophan, so this is likely a read error. It is unclear where the CDR3 begins or ends on the DNA, so no DNA is shown, and the CDR3 is as TCRdb lists it. The chain employs TRBV7-9 and TRBJ2-2; the tabulated D call, TRBD1, remains unverified against the DNA. CDR1 SEHNR and CDR2 FQNEAQ come from the germline V gene (reference sequence). The CDR3 length is 15 residues, termini included. CDR3 loop: CANSAGTGMAGELLI.

In regard to this clonotype: Because it lacks the conserved phenylalanine or tryptophan at the end, this CDR3 is likely a read error. V is TRBV5-1 and J is TRBJ2-1; D gene ambiguous. The CDR3 spans 13 residues. V lost 2 bases and J lost 6, with 9 bases in between. CDR1 and CDR2 (germline): SGHRS, YFSETQ. Here the CDR3 reads CASSLTRVNEQFL. The CDR3 region has the DNA TGCGCCAGCAGCTTAACACGGGTCAATGAGCAGTTCCTC.

The chain joins TRBV19 to TRBJ1-1; D unclear. CDR3 length equals 12 residues. Looked up from germline, CDR1 is LNHDA and CDR2 is SQIVND (reference sequence). V was shortened by 7 bases and J by 4 bases, with 10 bases between the two germline ends. This chain's CDR3 is CASTPGGTEAFF. In nucleotides, the CDR3 is TGTGCCAGTACCCCAGGAGGCACTGAAGCTTTCTTT.